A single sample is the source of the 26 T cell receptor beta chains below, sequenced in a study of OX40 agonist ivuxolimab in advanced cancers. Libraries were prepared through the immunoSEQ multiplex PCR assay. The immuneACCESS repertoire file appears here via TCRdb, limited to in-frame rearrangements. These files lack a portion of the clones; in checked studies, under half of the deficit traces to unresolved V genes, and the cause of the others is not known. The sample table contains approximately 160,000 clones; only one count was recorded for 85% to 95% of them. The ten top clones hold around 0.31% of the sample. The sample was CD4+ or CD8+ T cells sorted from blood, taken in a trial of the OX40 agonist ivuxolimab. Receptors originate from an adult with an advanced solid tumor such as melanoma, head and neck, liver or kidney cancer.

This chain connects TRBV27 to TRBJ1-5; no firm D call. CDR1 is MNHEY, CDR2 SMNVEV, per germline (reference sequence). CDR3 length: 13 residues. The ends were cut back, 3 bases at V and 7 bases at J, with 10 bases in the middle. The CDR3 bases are TGTGCCAGCAGTTTTGAGGGAGGACAGCCCCAGCATTTT. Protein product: CASSFEGGQPQHF.

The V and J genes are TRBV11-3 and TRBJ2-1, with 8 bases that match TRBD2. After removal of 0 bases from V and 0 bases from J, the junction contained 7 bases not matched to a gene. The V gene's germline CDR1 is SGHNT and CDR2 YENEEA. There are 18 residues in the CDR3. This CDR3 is CASSLDQSGSASYNEQFF. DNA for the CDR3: TGTGCCAGCAGCTTAGATCAGAGCGGGAGCGCCTCCTACAATGAGCAGTTCTTC.

CDR3 protein: CASSPHLKLAGGGDTQYF. CDR3 sequence (DNA): TGCGCCAGCAGCCCGCACCTTAAACTAGCGGGAGGGGGGGATACGCAGTATTTT. The rearrangement links TRBV4-1 to TRBJ2-3; 13 bases are a match to TRBD2. The junction had 13 bases not matched to a gene; V was cut back by 4 bases and J by 6 bases. The CDR3 runs 18 residues. CDR1 is MGHRA, CDR2 YSYEKL, per germline.

Here the CDR3 reads CASSPREGSSYEQYF. The CDR3 nucleotides read TGCGCCAGCAGCCCCCGAGAGGGAAGCTCCTACGAGCAGTACTTC. The J gene is TRBJ2-7, the V gene TRBV4-3, with D perhaps TRBD2 (5 bases). Trimming pared 4 bases from V and 0 bases from J, leaving 13 bases between. From germline, CDR1 is LGHNA and CDR2 YSLEER. The CDR3 has 15 amino acids.

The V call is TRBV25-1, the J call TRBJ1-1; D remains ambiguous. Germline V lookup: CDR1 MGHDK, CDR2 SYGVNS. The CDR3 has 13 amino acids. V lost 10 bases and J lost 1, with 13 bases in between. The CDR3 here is CATHGLGNTEAFF. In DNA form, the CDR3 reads TGTGCCACCCACGGTTTAGGGAACACTGAAGCTTTCTTT. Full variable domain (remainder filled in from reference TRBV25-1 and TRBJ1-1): EADIYQTPRYLVIGTGKKITLECSQTMGHDKMYWYQQDPGMELHLIHYSYGVNSTEKGDLSSESTVSRIRTEHFPLTLESARPSHTSQYLCATHGLGNTEAFFGQGTRLTVV.

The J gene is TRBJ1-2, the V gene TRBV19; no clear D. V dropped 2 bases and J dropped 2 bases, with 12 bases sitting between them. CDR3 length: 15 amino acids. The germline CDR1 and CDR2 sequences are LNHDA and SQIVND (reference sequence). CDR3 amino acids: CASSIILVTNYGYTF. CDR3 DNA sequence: TGTGCCAGTAGTATAATATTGGTGACCAACTATGGCTACACCTTC. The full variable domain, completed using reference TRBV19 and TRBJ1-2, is DGGITQSPKYLFRKEGQNVTLSCEQNLNHDAMYWYRQDPGQGLRLIYYSQIVNDFQKGDIAEGYSVSREKKESFPLTVTSAQKNPTAFYLCASSIILVTNYGYTFGSGTRLTVV.

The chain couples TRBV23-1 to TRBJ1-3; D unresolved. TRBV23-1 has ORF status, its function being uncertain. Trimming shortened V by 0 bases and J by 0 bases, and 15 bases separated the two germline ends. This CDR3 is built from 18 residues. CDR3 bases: TGCGCCAGCAGTCAATCGGGTCTTAACCGCCACTCTGGAAACACCATATATTTT. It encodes CASSQSGLNRHSGNTIYF.

In DNA, the CDR3 is TGTGCCAGCAGCGTCTCCCAACTCCCCTGGGGGGCCTATGGCTACACCTTC. Translated, it gives CASSVSQLPWGAYGYTF. The V call is TRBV9, the J call TRBJ1-2; a possible D gene is TRBD1 (6 bases). With 2 bases removed from V and 4 bases from J, the gap between germline ends came to 21 bases. Germline values: CDR1 SGDLS, CDR2 YYNGEE. The CDR3 runs 17 residues.

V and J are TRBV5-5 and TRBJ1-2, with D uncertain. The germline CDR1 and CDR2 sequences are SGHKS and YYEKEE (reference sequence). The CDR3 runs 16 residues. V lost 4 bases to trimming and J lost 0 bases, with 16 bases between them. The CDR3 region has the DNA TGTGCCAGCAGCGTCAGATTGGGGTTGGCTAACTATGGCTACACCTTC. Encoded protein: CASSVRLGLANYGYTF.

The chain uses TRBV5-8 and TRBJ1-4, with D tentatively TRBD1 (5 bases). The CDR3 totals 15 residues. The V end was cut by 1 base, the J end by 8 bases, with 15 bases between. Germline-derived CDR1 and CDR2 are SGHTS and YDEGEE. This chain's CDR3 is CASSLLQQGGEKLFF. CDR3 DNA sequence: TGTGCCAGCAGCTTGCTCCAGCAGGGAGGGGAAAAACTGTTTTTT.

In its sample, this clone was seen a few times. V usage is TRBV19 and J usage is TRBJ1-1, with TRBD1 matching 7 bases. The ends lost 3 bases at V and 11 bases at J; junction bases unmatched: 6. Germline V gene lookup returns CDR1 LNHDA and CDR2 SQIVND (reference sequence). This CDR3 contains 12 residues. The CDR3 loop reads CASSIGDRSAFF. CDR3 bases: TGTGCCAGTAGTATCGGGGACAGATCGGCTTTCTTT.

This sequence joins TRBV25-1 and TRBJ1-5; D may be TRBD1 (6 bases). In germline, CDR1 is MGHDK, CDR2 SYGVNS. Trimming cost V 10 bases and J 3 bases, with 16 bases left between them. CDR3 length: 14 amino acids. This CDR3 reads CATEAAGDNQPQHF. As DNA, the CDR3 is TGTGCCACCGAGGCGGCAGGGGACAATCAGCCCCAGCATTTT. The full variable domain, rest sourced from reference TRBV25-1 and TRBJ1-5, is EADIYQTPRYLVIGTGKKITLECSQTMGHDKMYWYQQDPGMELHLIHYSYGVNSTEKGDLSSESTVSRIRTEHFPLTLESARPSHTSQYLCATEAAGDNQPQHFGDGTRLSIL.

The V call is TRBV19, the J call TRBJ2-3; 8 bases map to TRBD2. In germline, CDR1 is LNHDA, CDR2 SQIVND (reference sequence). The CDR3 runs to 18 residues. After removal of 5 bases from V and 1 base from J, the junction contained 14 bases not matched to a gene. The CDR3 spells CASSLNLQRGRRTDTQYF. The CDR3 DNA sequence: TGTGCCAGTAGTCTTAACCTTCAGCGGGGGCGTCGCACAGATACGCAGTATTTT.

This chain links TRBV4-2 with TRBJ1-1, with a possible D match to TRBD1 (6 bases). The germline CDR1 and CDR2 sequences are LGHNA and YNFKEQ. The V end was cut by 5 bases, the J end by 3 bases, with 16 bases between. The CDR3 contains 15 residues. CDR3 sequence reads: CASSLLMTGHTEAFF. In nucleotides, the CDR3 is TGTGCCAGCAGCTTACTCATGACAGGTCACACTGAAGCTTTCTTT.

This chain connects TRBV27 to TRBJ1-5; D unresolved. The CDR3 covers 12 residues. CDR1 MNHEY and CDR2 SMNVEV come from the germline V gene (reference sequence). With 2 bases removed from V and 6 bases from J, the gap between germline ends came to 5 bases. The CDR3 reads CASSLNGQPQHF. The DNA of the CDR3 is TGTGCCAGCAGTTTAAACGGTCAGCCCCAGCATTTT.

The CDR3 here is CASSPYLGGGQAQYF. DNA for the CDR3: TGTGCCAGCAGCCCATATTTGGGGGGAGGACAGGCGCAGTATTTT. The J gene is TRBJ2-3, the V gene TRBV7-2, with D possibly TRBD1 on 7 matching bases. Trimming removed 5 bases from V and 10 bases from J, with 22 bases in between. Germline CDR1 and CDR2: SGHTA and FQGNSA. There are 15 residues in the CDR3. Full variable domain (rest looked up from reference TRBV7-2 and TRBJ2-3): GAGVSQSPSNKVTEKGKDVELRCDPISGHTALYWYRQSLGQGLEFLIYFQGNSAPDKSGLPSDRFSAERTGGSVSTLTIQRTQQEDSAVYLCASSPYLGGGQAQYFGPGTRLTVL.

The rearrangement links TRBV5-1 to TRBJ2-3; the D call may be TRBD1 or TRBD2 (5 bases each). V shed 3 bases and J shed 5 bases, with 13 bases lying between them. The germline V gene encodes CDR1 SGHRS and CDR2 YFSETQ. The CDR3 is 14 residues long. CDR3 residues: CASSSLGARDTQYF. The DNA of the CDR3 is TGCGCCAGCAGCTCCCTCGGGGCCAGAGATACGCAGTATTTT.

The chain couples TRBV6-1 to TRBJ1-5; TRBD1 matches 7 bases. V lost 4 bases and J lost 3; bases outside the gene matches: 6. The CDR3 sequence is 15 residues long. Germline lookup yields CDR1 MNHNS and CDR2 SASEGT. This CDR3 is CASSVLGQINQPQHF. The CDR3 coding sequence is TGTGCCAGCAGTGTCTTGGGACAGATCAATCAGCCCCAGCATTTT.

CDR3: CAVRAASGNTIYF. DNA for the CDR3: TGTGCCGTACGAGCAGCCTCTGGAAACACCATATATTTT. V usage is TRBV6-5 and J usage is TRBJ1-3; D is unclear. Germline V gene data show CDR1 as MNHEY and CDR2 as SVGAGI. CDR3 size: 13 residues. V was cut by 11 bases and J by 0 bases, with 11 bases left in between.

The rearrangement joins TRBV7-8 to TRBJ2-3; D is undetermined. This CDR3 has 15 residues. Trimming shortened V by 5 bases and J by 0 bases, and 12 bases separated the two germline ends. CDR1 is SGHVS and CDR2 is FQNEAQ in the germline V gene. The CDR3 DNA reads TGTGCCAGCAGCCCTCGGAACCCTAGCACAGATACGCAGTATTTT. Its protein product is CASSPRNPSTDTQYF.

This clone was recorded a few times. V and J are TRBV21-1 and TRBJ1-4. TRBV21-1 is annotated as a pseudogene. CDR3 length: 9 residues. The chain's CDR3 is CASLKDLFF. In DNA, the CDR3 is TGTGCCAGCCTGAAGGACCTGTTTTTT.

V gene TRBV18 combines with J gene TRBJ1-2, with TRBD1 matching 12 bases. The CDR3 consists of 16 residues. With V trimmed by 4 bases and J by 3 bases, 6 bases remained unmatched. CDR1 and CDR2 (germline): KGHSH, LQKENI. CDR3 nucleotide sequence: TGTGCCAGCTCACTATTCCGGGACAGGGGGCACTATGGCTACACCTTC. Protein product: CASSLFRDRGHYGYTF.

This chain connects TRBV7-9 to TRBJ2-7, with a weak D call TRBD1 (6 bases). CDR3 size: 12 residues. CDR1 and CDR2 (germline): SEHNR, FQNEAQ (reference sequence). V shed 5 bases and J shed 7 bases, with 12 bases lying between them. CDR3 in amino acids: CASSENTGEQYF. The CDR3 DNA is TGTGCCAGCAGCGAAAACACAGGGGAGCAGTACTTC.

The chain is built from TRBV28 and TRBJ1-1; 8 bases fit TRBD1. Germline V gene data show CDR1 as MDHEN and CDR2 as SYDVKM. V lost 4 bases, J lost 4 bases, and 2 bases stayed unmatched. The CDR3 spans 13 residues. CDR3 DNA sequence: TGTGCCAGCAGTTCCGGACAGGGCACTGAAGCTTTCTTT. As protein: CASSSGQGTEAFF.

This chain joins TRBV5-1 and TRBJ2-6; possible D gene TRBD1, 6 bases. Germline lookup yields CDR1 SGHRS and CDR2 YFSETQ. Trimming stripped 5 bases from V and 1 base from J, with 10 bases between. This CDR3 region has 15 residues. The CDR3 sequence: CASRPTGSGANVLTF. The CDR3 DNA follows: TGCGCCAGCAGACCAACAGGGTCTGGGGCCAACGTCCTGACTTTC. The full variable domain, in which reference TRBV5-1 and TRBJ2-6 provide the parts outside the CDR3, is KAGVTQTPRYLIKTRGQQVTLSCSPISGHRSVSWYQQTPGQGLQFLFEYFSETQRNKGNFPGRFSGRQFSNSRSEMNVSTLELGDSALYLCASRPTGSGANVLTFGAGSRLTVL.

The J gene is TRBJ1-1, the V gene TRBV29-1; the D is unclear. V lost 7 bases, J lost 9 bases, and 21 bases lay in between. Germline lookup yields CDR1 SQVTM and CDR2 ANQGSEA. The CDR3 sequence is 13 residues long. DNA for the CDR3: TGCAGCGCTGAGGGTCCGTATGGGGAGAAAGCTTTCTTT. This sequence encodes CSAEGPYGEKAFF.